The clone carrying this T cell receptor (beta chain) has at least ten counts. This sample is part of a study of regulatory T cells in long-lasting Graves disease. The V end lost 6 bases, the J end lost 6 bases, and 9 bases lay between the germline ends. This CDR3 has 11 amino acids. The germline V gene encodes CDR1 SGHTA and CDR2 FQGNSA. Arm-PCR of CDR3 regions with iRepertoire HTBI primers generated TCR beta libraries. TCRdb processed the multiplex PCR reads anew with MiXCR; each CDR3 protein has one entry. This table holds about 540,000 distinct CDR3 sequences, roughly 14% found once. Time point noted: newly diagnosed GD, antithyroid drugs for less than 3 months. TCR sequences were obtained from RNA taken from PBMCs. These data also featured in a second study, about T cells in Graves' hyperthyroidism and ophthalmopathy.

This sequence joins TRBV7-2 and TRBJ2-7; D is unresolved. The clonotype comes from a man aged 30 to 39 with Graves disease. Sequenced material: peripheral blood mononuclear cells (PBMCs), taken at new diagnosis, from a patient treated with antithyroid drugs. In DNA form, the CDR3 reads TGTGCCAGCAGTGACTTAGGCGAGCAGTACTTC. Amino acid sequence: CASSDLGEQYF. The entire variable domain, with the rest obtained from reference TRBV7-2 and TRBJ2-7, is as follows: GAGVSQSPSNKVTEKGKDVELRCDPISGHTALYWYRQSLGQGLEFLIYFQGNSAPDKSGLPSDRFSAERTGGSVSTLTIQRTQQEDSAVYLCASSDLGEQYFGPGTRLTVT.